The 9 T cell receptor beta chains below were found in one sample sequenced in a study of OX40 agonist ivuxolimab in advanced cancers. Profiled with immunoSEQ multiplex PCR; TCRdb holds only in-frame clones, not every one. The data show fewer than 130,000 clones, roughly nine tenths seen once. This sample comprised CD4+ or CD8+ T cells sorted from blood, obtained in a trial of the OX40 agonist ivuxolimab. Receptors originate from an adult with an advanced solid tumor such as melanoma, head and neck, liver or kidney cancer.

Here the CDR3 DNA reads TGTGCCAGCAGCTTAGAAGTAAACACCATATATTTT. This sequence encodes CASSLEVNTIYF. The chain joins TRBV7-9 to TRBJ1-3, with D uncertain. The germline gives CDR1 SEHNR, CDR2 FQNEAQ (reference sequence). CDR3 size: 12 residues. The germline V and J ends were trimmed by 1 base and 6 bases, with 4 bases remaining between them.

This chain joins TRBV7-9 and TRBJ2-7, with TRBD1 matching over 7 bases. The CDR3 contains 13 residues. Germline CDR1 SEHNR, CDR2 FQNEAQ (reference sequence). Trimming cost V 5 bases and J 6 bases; bases outside gene matches: 7. CDR3 bases: TGTGCCAGCAGCCTCCGAGACAGGGCCGAGCAGTACTTC. As protein: CASSLRDRAEQYF. The full variable domain, with the rest looked up from reference TRBV7-9 and TRBJ2-7, is DTGVSQNPRHKITKRGQNVTFRCDPISEHNRLYWYRQTLGQGPEFLTYFQNEAQLEKSRLLSDRFSAERPKGSFSTLEIQRTEQGDSAMYLCASSLRDRAEQYFGPGTRLTVT.

This clone was seen a single time. This rearrangement joins TRBV5-4 to TRBJ1-2; the D gene is possibly TRBD1 (6 bases). The germline CDR1 and CDR2 sequences are SGHNT and YYREEE (reference sequence). The ends were cut back, 4 bases at V and 3 bases at J, with 13 bases in the middle. CDR3 size: 14 residues. The CDR3 sequence is CASSPQGSDYGYTF. The CDR3 nucleotides read TGTGCCAGCAGCCCGCAGGGGTCCGACTATGGCTACACCTTC.

DNA of the CDR3: TGTGCCAGCAGTGAAGCGGTCAGGGGCACAGATACGCAGTATTTT. Its protein is CASSEAVRGTDTQYF. This sequence joins TRBV6-1 and TRBJ2-3, with D perhaps matching TRBD1 (5 bases). V was shortened by 0 bases and J by 1 base, with 8 bases between the two germline ends. The CDR3 has 15 amino acids. Per germline, CDR1 MNHNS and CDR2 SASEGT.

The chain uses TRBV11-3 and TRBJ2-7; D might be TRBD1 (5 bases). The germline gives CDR1 SGHNT, CDR2 YENEEA. Trimming shortened V by 2 bases and J by 0 bases, and 11 bases separated the two germline ends. The CDR3 is 15 residues long. CDR3 residues: CASSLQGGSSYEQYF. The CDR3 nucleotides read TGTGCCAGCAGCTTACAGGGCGGAAGCTCCTACGAGCAGTACTTC.

The chain carries TRBV28 and TRBJ1-4; D might be TRBD1 (6 bases). The V gene lost 3 bases and the J gene lost 3 bases, with 11 bases spanning the gap. The CDR3 loop spans 15 amino acids. Germline CDR1 reads MDHEN; CDR2 reads SYDVKM. The chain's CDR3 is CASSFYRQANEKLFF. DNA of the CDR3: TGTGCCAGCAGTTTTTATCGACAGGCTAATGAAAAACTGTTTTTT.

J is TRBJ1-1 and V is TRBV19; D unclear. The V end was cut by 5 bases, the J end by 2 bases, with 18 bases between. The CDR3 has 16 residues. Germline CDR1 reads LNHDA; CDR2 reads SQIVND (reference sequence). The CDR3 DNA follows: TGTGCCAGTAGTGCCGAGAGAAGGGCGACTAACACTGAAGCTTTCTTT. Translated, it gives CASSAERRATNTEAFF.

The chain couples TRBV25-1 to TRBJ2-3; no definite D call. In germline, CDR1 is MGHDK, CDR2 SYGVNS. V was pared by 1 base and J by 4 bases, with 6 bases between. The CDR3 sequence is 13 residues long. The CDR3 protein is CASSEFAPDTQYF. The CDR3, as DNA: TGTGCCAGCAGTGAATTTGCCCCAGATACGCAGTATTTT.

The V call is TRBV5-1, the J call TRBJ2-5; the D gene is possibly TRBD2 (6 bases). The V gene's germline CDR1 is SGHRS and CDR2 YFSETQ. V dropped 6 bases and J dropped 0 bases, with 18 bases sitting between them. The CDR3 contains 16 residues. CDR3: CASKYVLGGYQETQYF. The CDR3 nucleotides read TGCGCCAGCAAATACGTCTTGGGGGGATACCAAGAGACCCAGTACTTC.